Listed below are T cell receptor beta chains from one sample, sequenced in a study of sequential checkpoint blockade in melanoma. TCRdb's table, derived via immunoSEQ multiplex PCR, lists solely in-frame clones and lacks some. The sample consists of 3,900 or so clones, around 52% of them appearing once. The sample in question was CD8+ T cells sorted from blood (inferred from file names), obtained from a patient given nivolumab and ipilimumab in sequence. These receptors were collected from a human patient with melanoma. Some clones in this sample may be carry-over from other donors' samples. CDR3s include the opening cysteine and the closing phenylalanine or tryptophan. A D gene is named only where the DNA matches it firmly. Expanded clones are given a class, and other clones once, few, many or no size at all.

J gene	D gene	clone size	V gene	CDR3 protein	CDR3 DNA
TRBJ2-3	TRBD1	few	TRBV13	CASSFSQGADTQYF	TGTGCCAGCAGCTTCTCACAGGGGGCAGATACGCAGTATTTT
TRBJ2-3	.	.	TRBV11-2	CASSLIGSAGDTQYF	TGTGCCAGCAGCTTAATTGGATCCGCGGGAGATACGCAGTATTTT
TRBJ2-7	TRBD1	once	TRBV7-2	CASSFHGTGVYEQYF	TGTGCCAGCAGCTTCCACGGGACAGGAGTCTACGAGCAGTACTTC
TRBJ2-1	TRBD1	.	TRBV29-1	CSVLGQVYNEQFF	TGCAGCGTATTGGGACAGGTCTACAATGAGCAGTTCTTC
TRBJ2-7	.	.	TRBV7-9	CASSLVGAGHYEQYF	TGTGCCAGCAGCTTAGTTGGGGCAGGGCACTACGAGCAGTACTTC
TRBJ2-7	.	.	TRBV11-2	CASQEQGHEQYF	TGTGCCAGCCAAGAACAGGGCCACGAGCAGTACTTC
TRBJ2-7	.	.	TRBV19	CASSPAGAREQYF	TGTGCCAGTAGTCCGGCAGGGGCCCGAGAGCAGTACTTC
TRBJ2-3	TRBD2	.	TRBV13	CASSSYSGGAPTDTQYF	TGTGCCAGCAGCTCCTATAGCGGGGGGGCCCCTACAGATACGCAGTATTTT
TRBJ2-1	.	.	TRBV6-4	CASSDGRLNYNEQFF	TGTGCCAGCAGTGACGGTCGACTGAATTACAATGAGCAGTTCTTC
TRBJ1-5	.	.	TRBV23-1	CASSQTICTRNQPQHF	TGCGCCAGCAGTCAAACCATTTGTACTAGGAATCAGCCCCAGCATTTT
TRBJ2-5	TRBD2	few	TRBV4-1	CASSQEGLAAQETQYF	TGCGCCAGCAGCCAAGAGGGGCTAGCGGCACAAGAGACCCAGTACTTC
TRBJ2-7	TRBD2	.	TRBV30	CAWDGRGHEQYF	TGTGCCTGGGATGGGAGGGGCCACGAGCAGTACTTC
TRBJ2-1	TRBD2	few	TRBV7-9	CASSSGTSVDEQFF	TGTGCCAGCAGCTCCGGGACTAGCGTCGATGAGCAGTTCTTC
TRBJ1-5	TRBD1	.	TRBV6-5	CASRWTGDSNQPQHF	TGTGCCAGCAGATGGACAGGGGATAGCAATCAGCCCCAGCATTTT
TRBJ2-1	.	.	TRBV6-1	CASSEASGPYNEQFF	TGTGCCAGCAGTGAAGCGAGCGGTCCCTACAATGAGCAGTTCTTC
TRBJ2-2	.	.	TRBV4-1	CASSQHRNTGELFF	TGCGCCAGCAGCCAACACAGGAACACCGGGGAGCTGTTTTTT